The entry that follows covers one T cell receptor (beta chain) sequence. Antigen specificity is unknown. These data belong to a study of cytomegalovirus exposure and HLA in healthy donors. The germline V gene has CDR1 SQVTM and CDR2 ANQGSEA. There are 15 residues in the CDR3. V lost 7 bases to trimming and J lost 2 bases, with 18 bases between them. Primers: 60 Vbeta forward and 13 Jbeta reverse. Sequencing was performed with immunoSEQ multiplex PCR; in TCRdb, only in-frame clones are kept and a portion is missing. The sample records around 100,000 clones, 70% to 90% being singletons. Broader study findings: The investigators catalogued 150 to 200 TCR beta chains as cytomegalovirus-associated.

This chain uses TRBV29-1 with TRBJ2-1; tentative D call: TRBD2 (6 bases). Material for sequencing was PBMCs. The TCR sequence derives from a woman aged 18-35 years in good health and CMV-seropositive. CDR3 nucleotides: TGCAGCGCTTCCCGAATCGGAGGGCCCTACAATGAGCAGTTCTTC. It encodes CSASRIGGPYNEQFF.